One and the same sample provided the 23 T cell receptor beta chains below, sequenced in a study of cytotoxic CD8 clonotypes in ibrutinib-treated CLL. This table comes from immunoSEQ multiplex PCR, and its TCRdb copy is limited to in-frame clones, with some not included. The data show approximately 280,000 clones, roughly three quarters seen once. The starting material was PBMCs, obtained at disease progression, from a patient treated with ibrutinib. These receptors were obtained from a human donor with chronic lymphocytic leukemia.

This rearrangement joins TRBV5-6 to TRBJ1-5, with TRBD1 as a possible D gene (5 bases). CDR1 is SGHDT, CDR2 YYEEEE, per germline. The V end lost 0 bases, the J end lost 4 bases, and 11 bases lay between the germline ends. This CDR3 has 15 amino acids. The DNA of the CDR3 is TGTGCCAGCAGCTTGGGGGGACGGAGGAATCAGCCCCAGCATTTT. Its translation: CASSLGGRRNQPQHF.

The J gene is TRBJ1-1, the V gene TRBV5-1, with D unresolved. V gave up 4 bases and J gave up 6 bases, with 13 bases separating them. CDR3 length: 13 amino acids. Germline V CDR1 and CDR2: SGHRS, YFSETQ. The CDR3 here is CASSSGNTPEAFF. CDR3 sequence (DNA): TGCGCCAGCAGCAGCGGTAACACCCCTGAAGCTTTCTTT.

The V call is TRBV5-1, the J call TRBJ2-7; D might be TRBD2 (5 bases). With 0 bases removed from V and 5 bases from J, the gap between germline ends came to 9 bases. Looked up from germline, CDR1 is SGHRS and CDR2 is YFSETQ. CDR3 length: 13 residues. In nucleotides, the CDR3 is TGCGCCAGCAGCTTGGGGAGGTGGAACGAGCAGTACTTC. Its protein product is CASSLGRWNEQYF.

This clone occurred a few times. CDR3 DNA: TGTGCCACCAGCAGCATACTAGCGGCCTTAAACAATGAGCAGTTCTTC. Encoded protein: CATSSILAALNNEQFF. This chain connects TRBV15 to TRBJ2-1; 8 bases map to TRBD2. The germline gives CDR1 LNHNV, CDR2 YYDKDF (reference sequence). The CDR3 sequence is 16 residues long. Germline trimming cut 3 bases from V and 5 bases from J; bases unmatched to any gene: 9.

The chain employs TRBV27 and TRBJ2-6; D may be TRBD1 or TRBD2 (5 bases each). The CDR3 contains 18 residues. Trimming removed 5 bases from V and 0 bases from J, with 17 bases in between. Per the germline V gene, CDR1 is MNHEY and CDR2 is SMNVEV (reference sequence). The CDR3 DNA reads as TGTGCCAGCAGTCTTCGTGGGGGTCGGCTCTCTGGGGCCAACGTCCTGACTTTC. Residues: CASSLRGGRLSGANVLTF. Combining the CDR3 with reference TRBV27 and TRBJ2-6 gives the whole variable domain EAQVTQNPRYLITVTGKKLTVTCSQNMNHEYMSWYRQDPGLGLRQIYYSMNVEVTDKGDVPEGYKVSRKEKRNFPLILESPSPNQTSLYFCASSLRGGRLSGANVLTFGAGSRLTVL.

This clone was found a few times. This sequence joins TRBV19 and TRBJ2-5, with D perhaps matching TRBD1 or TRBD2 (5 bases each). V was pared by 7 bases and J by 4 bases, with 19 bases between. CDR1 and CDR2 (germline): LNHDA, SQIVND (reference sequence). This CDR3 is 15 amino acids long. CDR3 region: CASTKFGGFGETQYF. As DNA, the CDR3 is TGTGCCAGTACAAAATTTGGGGGTTTTGGAGAGACCCAGTACTTC.

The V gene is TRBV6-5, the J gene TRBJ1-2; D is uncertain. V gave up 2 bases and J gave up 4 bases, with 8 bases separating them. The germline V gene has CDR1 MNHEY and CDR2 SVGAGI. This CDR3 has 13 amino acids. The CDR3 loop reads CASSYEQRYGYTF. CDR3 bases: TGTGCCAGCAGTTACGAACAGCGCTATGGCTACACCTTC.

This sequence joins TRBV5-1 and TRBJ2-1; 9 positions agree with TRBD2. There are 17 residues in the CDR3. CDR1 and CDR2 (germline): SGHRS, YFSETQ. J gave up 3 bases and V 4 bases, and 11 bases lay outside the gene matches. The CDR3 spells CASSPTSGPPLYNEQFF. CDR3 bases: TGCGCCAGCAGCCCCACTAGCGGGCCGCCCCTCTACAATGAGCAGTTCTTC.

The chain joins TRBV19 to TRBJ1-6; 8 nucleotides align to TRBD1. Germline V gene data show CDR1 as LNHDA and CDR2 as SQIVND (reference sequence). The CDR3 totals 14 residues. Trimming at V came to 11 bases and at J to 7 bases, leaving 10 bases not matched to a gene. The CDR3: CASSIRGPNSPLHF. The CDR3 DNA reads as TGTGCCTCGTCAATCAGGGGGCCCAATTCACCCCTCCACTTT.

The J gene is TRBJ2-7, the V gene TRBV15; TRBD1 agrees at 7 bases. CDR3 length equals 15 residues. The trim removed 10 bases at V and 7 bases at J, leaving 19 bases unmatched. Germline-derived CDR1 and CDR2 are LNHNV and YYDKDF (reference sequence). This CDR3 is CAITLRGPPRGEQYF. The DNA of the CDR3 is TGTGCCATCACCTTAAGGGGGCCGCCTCGTGGGGAGCAGTACTTC.

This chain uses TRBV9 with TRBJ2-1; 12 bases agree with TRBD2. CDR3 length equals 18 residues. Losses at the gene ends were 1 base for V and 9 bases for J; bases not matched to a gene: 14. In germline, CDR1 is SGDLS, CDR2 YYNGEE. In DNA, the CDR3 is TGTGCCAGCAGCGTATACAGGACTCTAGCGGGGGGGCCGGGTGAGCAGTTCTTC. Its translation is CASSVYRTLAGGPGEQFF.

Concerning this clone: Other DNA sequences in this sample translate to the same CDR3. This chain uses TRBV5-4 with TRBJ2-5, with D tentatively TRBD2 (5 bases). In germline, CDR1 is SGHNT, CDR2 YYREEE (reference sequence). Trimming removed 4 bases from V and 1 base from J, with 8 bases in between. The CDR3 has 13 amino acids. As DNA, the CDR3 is TGTGCCAGCAGCCAGCGGTCCCAAGAGACCCAGTACTTC. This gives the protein CASSQRSQETQYF.

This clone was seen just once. CDR3 in amino acids: CASSYRKNLVYEQYF. The CDR3 coding sequence is TGTGCCAGCAGTTACAGGAAAAACCTCGTCTACGAGCAGTACTTC. V is TRBV6-5 and J is TRBJ2-7; no firm D call. The CDR3 contains 15 residues. V was shortened by 2 bases and J by 3 bases, with 14 bases between the two germline ends. CDR1 and CDR2 from the germline V gene are MNHEY and SVGAGI.

DNA of the CDR3: TGCGCCAGCAGCGAACAGATGTATGGCTACACCTTC. This translates into CASSEQMYGYTF. The chain employs TRBV5-1 and TRBJ1-2, with D uncertain. The V gene's germline CDR1 is SGHRS and CDR2 YFSETQ. Trimming cost V 4 bases and J 5 bases, with 9 bases left between them. This CDR3 is built from 12 residues.

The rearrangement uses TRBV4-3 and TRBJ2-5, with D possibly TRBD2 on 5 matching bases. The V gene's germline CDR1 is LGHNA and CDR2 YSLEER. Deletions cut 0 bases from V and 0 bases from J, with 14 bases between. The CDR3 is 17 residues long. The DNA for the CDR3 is TGCGCCAGCAGCCAAGATGAAGGCGGGCCGTACCAAGAGACCCAGTACTTC. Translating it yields CASSQDEGGPYQETQYF.

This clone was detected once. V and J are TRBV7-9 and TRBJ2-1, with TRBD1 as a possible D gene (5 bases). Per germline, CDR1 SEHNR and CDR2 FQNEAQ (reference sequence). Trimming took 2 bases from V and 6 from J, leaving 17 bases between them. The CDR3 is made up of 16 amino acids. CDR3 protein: CASSLQLAGIGNEQFF. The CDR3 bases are TGTGCCAGCAGCTTACAACTGGCAGGGATTGGCAATGAGCAGTTCTTC.

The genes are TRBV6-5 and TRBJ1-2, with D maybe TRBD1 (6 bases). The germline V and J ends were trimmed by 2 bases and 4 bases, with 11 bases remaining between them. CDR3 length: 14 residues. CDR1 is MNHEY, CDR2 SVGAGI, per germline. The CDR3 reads CASSYRDRSYGYTF. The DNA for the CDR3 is TGTGCCAGCAGTTACCGTGACAGGAGCTATGGCTACACCTTC.

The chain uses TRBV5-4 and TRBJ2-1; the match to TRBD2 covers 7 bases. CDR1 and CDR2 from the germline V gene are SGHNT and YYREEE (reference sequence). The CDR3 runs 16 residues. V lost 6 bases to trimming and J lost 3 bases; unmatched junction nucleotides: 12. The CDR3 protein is CASTPGGSGNYNEQFF. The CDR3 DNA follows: TGTGCCAGCACACCGGGAGGTTCCGGGAACTACAATGAGCAGTTCTTC.

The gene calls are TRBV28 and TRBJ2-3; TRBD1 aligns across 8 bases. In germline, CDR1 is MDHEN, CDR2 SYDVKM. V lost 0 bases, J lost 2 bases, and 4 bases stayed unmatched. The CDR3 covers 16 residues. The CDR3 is CASSLWDRANTDTQYF. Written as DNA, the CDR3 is TGTGCCAGCAGTTTATGGGACAGGGCAAACACAGATACGCAGTATTTT.

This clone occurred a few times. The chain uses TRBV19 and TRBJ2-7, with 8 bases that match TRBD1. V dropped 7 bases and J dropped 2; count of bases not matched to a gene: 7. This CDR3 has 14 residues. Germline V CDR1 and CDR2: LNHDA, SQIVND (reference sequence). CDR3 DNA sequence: TGTGCCAGTATAGTCGGGACAGGACCCTACGAGCAGTACTTC. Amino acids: CASIVGTGPYEQYF.

CDR3 DNA sequence: TGCGCCAGCAGCTTGGTAGGGTTCTCCTACGAGCAGTACTTC. Protein sequence: CASSLVGFSYEQYF. The chain recombines TRBV5-1 with TRBJ2-7; the D is unclear. Trimming removed 0 bases from V and 0 bases from J, with 7 bases in between. CDR3 length equals 14 residues. Germline CDR1 and CDR2: SGHRS and YFSETQ.

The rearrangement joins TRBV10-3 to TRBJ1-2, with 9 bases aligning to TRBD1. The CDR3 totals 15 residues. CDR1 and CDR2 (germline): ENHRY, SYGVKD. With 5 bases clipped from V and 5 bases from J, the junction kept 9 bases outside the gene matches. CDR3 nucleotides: TGTGCCATCAGTTCTGGTCGGGGACAGGGTTATGGCTACACCTTC. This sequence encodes CAISSGRGQGYGYTF.

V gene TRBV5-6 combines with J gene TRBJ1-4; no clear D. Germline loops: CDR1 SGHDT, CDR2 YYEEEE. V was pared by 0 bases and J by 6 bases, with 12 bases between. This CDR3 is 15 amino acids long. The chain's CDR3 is CASSLVGSRDEKLFF. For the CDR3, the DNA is TGTGCCAGCAGCTTGGTTGGGTCGCGGGATGAAAAACTGTTTTTT.